Shown below are 27 T cell receptor beta chains from a single sample sequenced in a study of T-cell memory formation after mild COVID-19. TCRdb analysed the 5' RACE reads with MiXCR anew, one entry per CDR3 protein. Of roughly 250,000 distinct CDR3 sequences listed, about a sixth are singletons. The sample taken for sequencing was PBMCs or a T cell subset sorted from them (not recorded which). The receptors come from a man in his late teens or twenties who had mild COVID-19 (a few samples of this study predate the infection). Cell type and time point are not known.

This chain joins TRBV7-8 and TRBJ1-2; 7 bases map to TRBD1. CDR1 SGHVS and CDR2 FQNEAQ come from the germline V gene. This CDR3 contains 13 residues. The trim removed 2 bases at V and 8 bases at J, leaving 5 bases unmatched. The CDR3 nucleotides read TGTGCCAGCAGCTTACGACAGGGAGAGGGCTACACCTTC. Amino acids: CASSLRQGEGYTF.

The rearrangement uses TRBV5-1 and TRBJ2-7; possibly TRBD1 for D (5 bases). V was clipped by 0 bases and J by 3 bases, with 10 bases between them. This CDR3 is 14 amino acids long. CDR1 SGHRS and CDR2 YFSETQ come from the germline V gene. The CDR3 region has the DNA TGCGCCAGCAGCTTGGCAGGGCAGTTCTACGAGCAGTACTTC. Translating it yields CASSLAGQFYEQYF.

V gene TRBV6-2 or TRBV6-3 combines with J gene TRBJ1-1; D gene ambiguous. CDR3 length: 14 amino acids. Germline CDR1 reads MNHEY; CDR2 reads SVGEGT. V was trimmed by 10 bases and J by 1 base, leaving 16 bases between them. CDR3 region: CATRRAAGNTEAFF. The CDR3 bases are TGTGCCACACGCCGGGCGGCGGGGAACACTGAAGCTTTCTTT.

The V gene is TRBV9, the J gene TRBJ1-3; D call uncertain. The CDR3 is made up of 14 amino acids. Deletions cut 0 bases from V and 2 bases from J, with 6 bases between. Germline V gives CDR1 SGDLS, CDR2 YYNGEE. The CDR3 region has the DNA TGTGCCAGCAGCGTAGACGGAACTGGAAACACCATATATTTT. Translation: CASSVDGTGNTIYF.

This clonotype was seen more than once but under ten times. The chain couples TRBV4-1 to TRBJ2-3; D unresolved. V was shortened by 0 bases and J by 9 bases, with 7 bases between the two germline ends. CDR1 and CDR2 (germline): MGHRA, YSYEKL. CDR3 length: 12 residues. The CDR3 DNA reads TGCGCCAGCAGCCAAGATGAAGTCACGCAGTATTTT. Translation: CASSQDEVTQYF.

This clonotype occurred a few times. This chain links TRBV18 with TRBJ1-1; perhaps TRBD1 as D (6 bases). V lost 3 bases and J 10 bases, leaving 12 bases between the germline ends. The CDR3 runs to 12 residues. Germline CDR1 is KGHSH and CDR2 is LQKENI. The CDR3 spells CASSPQGFAAFF. CDR3 nucleotides: TGTGCCAGCTCACCCCAGGGGTTCGCAGCTTTCTTT.

The chain employs TRBV7-2 and TRBJ2-3; 8 nucleotides agree with TRBD2. The V gene end was trimmed by 2 bases and the J gene end by 6 bases; junction bases not matched to a gene: 10. The CDR3 runs 16 residues. Per the germline V gene, CDR1 is SGHTA and CDR2 is FQGNSA. CDR3 in DNA: TGTGCCAGCAGCTTACGTACAGCGGGGGTATCCGATACGCAGTATTTT. Translating gives CASSLRTAGVSDTQYF.

The V gene is TRBV30, the J gene TRBJ2-3; no definite D call. CDR3 length: 14 amino acids. Trimming shortened V by 0 bases and J by 0 bases, and 7 bases separated the two germline ends. Per germline, CDR1 GTSNPN and CDR2 SVGIG (reference sequence). CDR3 coding DNA: TGTGCCTGGAGTGTTTCAGCTAGCACAGATACGCAGTATTTT. Protein sequence: CAWSVSASTDTQYF.

This chain uses TRBV4-1 with TRBJ2-3; D might be TRBD1 or TRBD2, each matching 5 bases. This CDR3 region has 15 residues. V was clipped by 1 base and J by 5 bases, with 13 bases between them. Germline assignment: CDR1 MGHRA and CDR2 YSYEKL. CDR3 coding DNA: TGCGCCAGCAGCCAAGTAGAGGGGCTGGTAGATACGCAGTATTTT. It encodes CASSQVEGLVDTQYF.

V usage is TRBV12-3 or TRBV12-4 and J usage is TRBJ2-1, with 10 bases aligning to TRBD2. Trimming took 3 bases from V and 5 from J; bases not matched to a gene: 4. There are 15 residues in the CDR3. CDR3 nucleotide sequence: TGTGCCAGCAGTTTTTTAGCGGGGGGCCACAATGAGCAGTTCTTC. It codes for CASSFLAGGHNEQFF.

This clonotype was seen only a few times. The CDR3 here is CASSLAPSGGAWSTDTQYF. The CDR3 DNA sequence: TGTGCCAGCAGCTTAGCCCCTAGCGGGGGGGCCTGGAGCACAGATACGCAGTATTTT. The chain carries TRBV7-8 and TRBJ2-3, with 12 bases lining up with TRBD2. Per the germline V gene, CDR1 is SGHVS and CDR2 is FQNEAQ. The V segment lost 0 bases and the J segment 0 bases; nucleotides outside the gene matches: 7. The CDR3 contains 19 residues.

This clonotype was counted ten times or more. This chain connects TRBV7-2 to TRBJ1-1; no clear D gene. V shed 4 bases and J shed 7 bases, with 10 bases lying between them. CDR3 length: 12 amino acids. The germline V gene encodes CDR1 SGHTA and CDR2 FQGNSA. This CDR3 reads CASSSYMGEAFF. DNA of the CDR3: TGTGCCAGCAGCTCCTACATGGGTGAAGCTTTCTTT.

V and J are TRBV12-3 or TRBV12-4 and TRBJ2-3, with D perhaps being TRBD1 or TRBD2 (6 bases each). The CDR3 has 13 residues. V was shortened by 3 bases and J by 7 bases, with 11 bases between the two germline ends. The CDR3 nucleotides read TGTGCCAGCAGTTTCGGGGGCCGTAATACGCAGTATTTT. It specifies CASSFGGRNTQYF.

The genes are TRBV6-2 or TRBV6-3 and TRBJ2-1, with TRBD2 matching 12 bases. Germline loops: CDR1 MNHEY, CDR2 SVGEGT. J was trimmed by 8 bases and V by 5 bases; bases with no gene match: 13. The CDR3 spans 17 residues. CDR3 in amino acids: CASSRRLAGDVSYEQFF. The CDR3 region has the DNA TGTGCCAGCAGTCGACGACTAGCGGGGGATGTCTCCTATGAGCAGTTCTTC.

This clonotype came up a few times. The V and J genes are TRBV6-5 and TRBJ1-2; 11 bases are a match to TRBD1. After removal of 8 bases from V and 4 bases from J, the junction contained 15 bases not matched to a gene. This CDR3 has 17 residues. CDR1 is MNHEY and CDR2 is SVGAGI in the germline V gene. CDR3 residues: CASRTPGSGTGGYGYTF. The DNA of the CDR3 is TGTGCCAGCCGGACCCCCGGCTCCGGGACAGGGGGCTATGGCTACACCTTC.

The chain is built from TRBV5-4 and TRBJ2-3; D remains unclear. The germline CDR1 and CDR2 sequences are SGHNT and YYREEE (reference sequence). V was shortened by 4 bases and J by 4 bases, with 10 bases between the two germline ends. The length of the CDR3 is 13 residues. For the CDR3, the DNA is TGTGCCAGCAGCCACCAGTCCCCAGATACGCAGTATTTT. Protein product: CASSHQSPDTQYF.

This clonotype was seen a few times. The rearrangement joins TRBV25-1 to TRBJ2-1; 11 nucleotides align to TRBD2. Germline V gene sequence: CDR1 MGHDK, CDR2 SYGVNS. This CDR3 comprises 18 residues. The V gene end was trimmed by 2 bases and the J gene end by 3 bases; junction bases not matched to a gene: 9. CDR3 loop: CASSEGPVSGGVYNEQFF. As DNA, the CDR3 is TGTGCCAGCAGTGAAGGGCCTGTTAGCGGGGGGGTCTACAATGAGCAGTTCTTC.

The chain couples TRBV7-2 to TRBJ2-2; 11 bases match TRBD2. Trimming removed 3 bases from V and 6 bases from J; junction bases left unmatched: 6. This CDR3 contains 16 residues. Germline CDR1 and CDR2: SGHTA and FQGNSA. In DNA, the CDR3 is TGTGCCAGCAGCTTTAGCGGGGGGGCGGTCCCCGGGGAGCTGTTTTTT. This sequence encodes CASSFSGGAVPGELFF.

The genes are TRBV4-3 and TRBJ2-1; 11 bases match TRBD2. This CDR3 spans 15 amino acids. Trimming took 3 bases from V and 12 from J; bases not matched to a gene: 10. Germline V CDR1 and CDR2: LGHNA, YSLEER. CDR3 DNA: TGCGCCAGCAGCCAGCTAGCGGGGGGCCCCCCTCCGCAGTTCTTC. Translating it yields CASSQLAGGPPPQFF.

This rearrangement joins TRBV20-1 to TRBJ1-1; possibly TRBD1 for D (5 bases). Trimming left V 5 bases short and J 0 bases short, with 13 bases between. The CDR3 loop spans 14 amino acids. Germline CDR1 and CDR2: DFQATT and SNEGSKA (reference sequence). The CDR3 DNA reads as TGCAGTGCTGCCGATGGGGGGGTGAACACTGAAGCTTTCTTT. Its translation is CSAADGGVNTEAFF.

This clonotype appeared a single time. The chain joins TRBV7-2 to TRBJ2-3; 12 bases line up with TRBD2. V was clipped by 4 bases and J by 3 bases; unmatched bases: 2. This CDR3 has 15 amino acids. Germline values: CDR1 SGHTA, CDR2 FQGNSA. CDR3 amino acids: CASSYLAGGTDTQYF. The DNA for the CDR3 is TGTGCCAGCAGCTATCTAGCGGGGGGGACAGATACGCAGTATTTT. The complete variable domain, with remaining parts taken from reference TRBV7-2 and TRBJ2-3, reads GAGVSQSPSNKVTEKGKDVELRCDPISGHTALYWYRQSLGQGLEFLIYFQGNSAPDKSGLPSDRFSAERTGGSVSTLTIQRTQQEDSAVYLCASSYLAGGTDTQYFGPGTRLTVL.

This chain links TRBV7-3 with TRBJ2-3; the D gene is possibly TRBD1 (5 bases). Germline V CDR1 and CDR2: SGHTA, FQGTGA. The CDR3 totals 14 residues. The ends were cut back, 6 bases at V and 1 base at J, with 11 bases in the middle. The CDR3 bases are TGTGCCAGCAGTGTGGGGCGAGGCACAGATACGCAGTATTTT. Amino acid sequence: CASSVGRGTDTQYF.

This clonotype came up a few times. This chain joins TRBV5-4 and TRBJ1-6; 7 bases fit TRBD1. The trim removed 6 bases at V and 7 bases at J, leaving 16 bases unmatched. From germline, CDR1 is SGHNT and CDR2 YYREEE (reference sequence). The CDR3 contains 17 residues. The CDR3 DNA reads as TGTGCCAGCAAGGAAAGTAGGGGGCGCGGGGGGAATTCACCCCTCCACTTT. Its translation is CASKESRGRGGNSPLHF.

A few counts support this clonotype. The genes are TRBV12-3 or TRBV12-4 and TRBJ2-2; D ambiguous. V was trimmed by 3 bases and J by 6 bases, leaving 5 bases between them. The CDR3 has 12 residues. The CDR3 spells CASSFGAGELFF. The CDR3 DNA is TGTGCCAGCAGTTTTGGAGCCGGGGAGCTGTTTTTT.

This clonotype was detected only a few times. The CDR3: CSAKRTGVYTEAFF. The CDR3 nucleotides are TGCAGTGCTAAACGGACAGGGGTTTACACTGAAGCTTTCTTT. The J gene is TRBJ1-1, the V gene TRBV20-1; 9 bases match TRBD1. J lost 3 bases, V lost 4 bases, and 6 bases had no gene match. Per the germline V gene, CDR1 is DFQATT and CDR2 is SNEGSKA (reference sequence). The CDR3 consists of 14 residues.

This chain links TRBV10-3 with TRBJ2-1; TRBD2 matches at 11 bases. The junction had 13 bases not matched to a gene; V was cut back by 9 bases and J by 6 bases. Germline loops: CDR1 ENHRY, CDR2 SYGVKD. There are 16 residues in the CDR3. CDR3 protein: CAIGWLAGGLSNEQFF. The CDR3 DNA reads TGTGCCATTGGCTGGCTAGCGGGGGGCTTAAGCAATGAGCAGTTCTTC.

This clonotype has only a few counts. The CDR3 DNA reads TGTGCCAGCAGTTTAGTCCCTGCGAGCCAGCCCCAGCATTTT. Protein: CASSLVPASQPQHF. V usage is TRBV12-3 or TRBV12-4 and J usage is TRBJ1-5; D is uncertain. The CDR3 covers 14 residues. V dropped 1 base and J dropped 7 bases, with 11 bases sitting between them.